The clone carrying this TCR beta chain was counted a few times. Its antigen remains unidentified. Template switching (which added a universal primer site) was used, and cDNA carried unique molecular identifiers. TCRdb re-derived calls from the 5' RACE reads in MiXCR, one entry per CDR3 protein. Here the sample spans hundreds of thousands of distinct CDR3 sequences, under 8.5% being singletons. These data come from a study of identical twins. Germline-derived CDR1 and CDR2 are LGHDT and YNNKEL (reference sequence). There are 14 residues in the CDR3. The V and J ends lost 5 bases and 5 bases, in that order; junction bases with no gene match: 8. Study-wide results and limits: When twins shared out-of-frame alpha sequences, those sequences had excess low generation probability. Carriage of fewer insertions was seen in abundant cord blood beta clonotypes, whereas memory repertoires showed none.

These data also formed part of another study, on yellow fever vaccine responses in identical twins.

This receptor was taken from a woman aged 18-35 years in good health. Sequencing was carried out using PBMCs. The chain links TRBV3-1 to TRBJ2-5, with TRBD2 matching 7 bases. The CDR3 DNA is TGTGCCAGCAGCTGGGGGGGAGGGACGGAGACCCAGTACTTC. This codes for CASSWGGGTETQYF.